These 20 T cell receptor beta chains came from one sample sequenced in a study of CD8+CD57+ T cells in acquired aplastic anemia. Genomic DNA, the template, was used for profiling of the TCR beta VDJ and CDR3. TCRdb fed the reads into MiXCR, producing one record per CDR3 protein. The repertoire holds approximately 250,000 distinct CDR3 sequences, with roughly 82% as singletons. All patients picked for sequencing had shown, by flow cytometry, an expansion of CD8+CD57+ cells. Material: sorted CD4+, CD8+, or CD8+CD57+ T cells (not recorded which) from PBMCs. The source is a human donor with aplastic anemia.

A note on this clonotype: The junction departs from the called germline gene at one end, perhaps through a read error. The chain combines TRBV7-3 with TRBJ2-3; TRBD2 is a possible D gene (5 bases). The CDR3 is made up of 14 amino acids. Germline V gene sequence: CDR1 SGHTA, CDR2 FQGTGA. The CDR3 loop is CASSSERDPYMQYF. DNA for the CDR3: TGTGCCAGCAGCTCGGAGAGGGATCCTTACATGCAGTACTTT.

V and J are TRBV11-1 and TRBJ2-1; a weak D match, TRBD2 (6 bases). V was clipped by 8 bases and J by 8 bases, with 10 bases between them. The CDR3 totals 11 residues. The germline V gene has CDR1 SGHAT and CDR2 FQDESV (reference sequence). This CDR3 is CASGGSDEQFF. In DNA form, the CDR3 reads TGTGCCAGCGGGGGGAGCGATGAGCAGTTCTTC.

This clonotype appeared a single time. J is TRBJ1-4 and V is TRBV7-3; D is ambiguous. Deletions cut 6 bases from V and 3 bases from J, with 11 bases between. Per germline, CDR1 SGHTA and CDR2 FQGTGA. The CDR3 covers 14 residues. The DNA of the CDR3 is TGTGCCAGCAGTGATAACAGCCCTAATGAAAAACTGTTTTTT. Translation gives CASSDNSPNEKLFF.

The chain employs TRBV13 and TRBJ2-1; 14 bases match TRBD2. The junction had 14 bases not matched to a gene; V was cut back by 4 bases and J by 3 bases. CDR1 is PRHDT and CDR2 is FYEKMQ in the germline V gene (reference sequence). The CDR3 runs 20 residues. The CDR3, as DNA: TGTGCCAGCAGCTCACCCACCGGGACTAGCGGGAGTCGGAACTACAATGAGCAGTTCTTC. Its protein product is CASSSPTGTSGSRNYNEQFF.

About this clonotype itself: The germline gene is not matched at one end of the junction; a read error may be the cause. The rearrangement links TRBV5-1 to TRBJ2-1, with D perhaps TRBD2 (7 bases). This CDR3 is built from 16 residues. Germline V gene data show CDR1 as SGHRS and CDR2 as YFSETQ. The CDR3 spells CASSLGGGGWSDEQFF. CDR3 DNA sequence: TGTGCCAGCAGCTTGGGGGGGGGCGGCTGGAGCGATGAGCAGTTCTTC.

As to this clonotype: The conserved phenylalanine or tryptophan normally closing the CDR3 is absent here, so this likely arose from a read error. The DNA is left out, because the CDR3 cannot be placed on it with certainty; the CDR3 is given as TCRdb lists it. The genes are TRBV7-9 and TRBJ2-3. In germline, CDR1 is SEHNR, CDR2 FQNEAQ (reference sequence). The CDR3 totals 13 residues, both ends included. CDR3 residues: CASSVVPAELQFG.

The V call is TRBV7-2, the J call TRBJ2-3; weak D call: TRBD1 (5 bases). The tail of the sequence fits TRBJ1-5 better, so the J call may be wrong. CDR1 SGHTA and CDR2 FQGNSA come from the germline V gene. The CDR3 runs to 13 residues. The CDR3 region has the DNA TGTGCCAGCGGGGACGCGGGAGGTGCCGCGCAGCATTTT. This gives the protein CASGDAGGAAQHF.

This chain uses TRBV11-3 with TRBJ1-2; a possible D gene is TRBD1 (6 bases). This CDR3 contains 13 residues. V shed 6 bases and J shed 6 bases, with 14 bases lying between them. Germline lookup yields CDR1 SGHNT and CDR2 YENEEA. The CDR3 DNA reads as TGTGCCAGCAGTTCTCAGGGGTACCATGGCTACACCTTC. As protein: CASSSQGYHGYTF.

This chain links TRBV2 with TRBJ2-2; the D gene is possibly TRBD1 (7 bases). The J call is doubtful: the DNA matches TRBJ2-1 better. The CDR3 loop spans 13 amino acids. Germline values: CDR1 SNHLY, CDR2 FYNNEI. The CDR3 protein is CASSAGGIQEQFF. DNA for the CDR3: TGTGCCAGCAGTGCAGGGGGGATCCAGGAGCAGTTCTTC.

This chain joins TRBV9 and TRBJ2-1, with 15 bases lining up with TRBD2. V lost 4 bases, J lost 7 bases, and 6 bases stayed unmatched. Germline loops: CDR1 SGDLS, CDR2 YYNGEE. There are 16 residues in the CDR3. CDR3 DNA sequence: TGTGCCAGCAGCAGCGGACTAGCGGGAGGGGGGAATGAGCAGTTCTTC. Its translation: CASSSGLAGGGNEQFF.

With regard to this clonotype: The CDR3 ends on some other residue instead of the conserved phenylalanine or tryptophan, so this is likely a read error. The limits of the CDR3 on the DNA are not certain, so only TCRdb's listed CDR3 is given. This chain uses TRBV7-9 with TRBJ2-3; TRBD1, the table's D call, lacks a check against the DNA. In germline, CDR1 is SEHNR, CDR2 FQNEAQ (reference sequence). The CDR3 is 13 residues long, counting both termini. CDR3 sequence reads: CASSPGTSPYNEQ.

A remark on this clonotype: No DNA is shown, since the ends of the CDR3 on it are uncertain; the CDR3 is the one TCRdb lists. The V call is TRBV20-1, the J call TRBJ2-1; the table gives TRBD1 as D, unverified against the DNA. The CDR3 spans 24 residues, counting both ends. The germline gives CDR1 DFQATT, CDR2 SNEGSKA (reference sequence). The CDR3 sequence: CSAIGGRAMNFCASSDGGIHEQFF.

The rearrangement joins TRBV7-8 to TRBJ1-2; a possible D gene is TRBD1 (5 bases). Germline CDR1 SGHVS, CDR2 FQNEAQ. The CDR3 spans 15 residues. V lost 0 bases, J lost 4 bases, and 12 bases lay in between. CDR3 protein: CASSLAVGPGYGYTF. DNA of the CDR3: TGTGCCAGCAGCTTAGCGGTGGGGCCGGGCTATGGCTACACCTTC.

The gene calls are TRBV12-3 or TRBV12-4 and TRBJ2-1, with D perhaps matching TRBD1 (5 bases). Between the trimmed V and J ends, which lost 5 bases and 8 bases, there was a span of 13 bases. The CDR3 loop spans 13 amino acids. The CDR3 reads CASSPGPSDEQFF. In DNA, the CDR3 is TGTGCCAGCAGTCCAGGGCCCAGCGATGAGCAGTTCTTC.

This clonotype has only a few counts. This chain uses TRBV11-3 with TRBJ2-2; tentatively, D is TRBD2 (7 bases). Germline V gene sequence: CDR1 SGHNT, CDR2 YENEEA. This CDR3 contains 17 residues. V dropped 2 bases and J dropped 0 bases, with 13 bases sitting between them. The CDR3 bases are TGTGCCAGCAGCTTAAATCCCGGGGGGCCGAACACCGGGGAGCTGTTTTTT. As protein: CASSLNPGGPNTGELFF.

J is TRBJ2-5 and V is TRBV7-6; perhaps TRBD2 as D (5 bases). The CDR3 runs to 15 residues. In germline, CDR1 is SGHVS, CDR2 FNYEAQ. V lost 0 bases to trimming and J lost 2 bases, with 10 bases between them. CDR3 in DNA: TGTGCCAGCAGCTTAGCTTACGGACTGCAAGAGACCCAGTACTTC. It codes for CASSLAYGLQETQYF.

This clonotype has just one count. The chain links TRBV7-9 to TRBJ1-1; 8 positions agree with TRBD1. V shed 7 bases and J 4 bases; nucleotides not matched to a gene: 5. The CDR3 sequence is 13 residues long. Germline assignment: CDR1 SEHNR and CDR2 FQNEAQ (reference sequence). The CDR3 region is CASTQGAVTEAFF. DNA of the CDR3: TGTGCCAGCACCCAGGGGGCAGTCACTGAAGCTTTCTTT.

This sequence joins TRBV7-2 and TRBJ1-1; 8 bases agree with TRBD1. V lost 4 bases to trimming and J lost 4 bases; unmatched junction nucleotides: 8. The germline V gene encodes CDR1 SGHTA and CDR2 FQGNSA. The CDR3 is 15 amino acids. The CDR3 DNA is TGTGCCAGCAGCTCCGGACAGGGTTTGGTCACTGAAGCTTTCTTT. It specifies CASSSGQGLVTEAFF.

The CDR3 sequence: CASSQVPSGAKKGEQYF. As DNA, the CDR3 is TGTGCCAGCAGCCAAGTTCCTAGCGGGGCGAAAAAGGGGGAGCAGTACTTC. The rearrangement joins TRBV14 to TRBJ2-7; 9 bases line up with TRBD2. V shed 1 base and J 7 bases; nucleotides not matched to a gene: 14. The CDR3 length is 17 residues. The V gene's germline CDR1 is SGHDN and CDR2 FVKESK. Full variable domain (missing parts from reference TRBV14 and TRBJ2-7): EAGVTQFPSHSVIEKGQTVTLRCDPISGHDNLYWYRRVMGKEIKFLLHFVKESKQDESGMPNNRFLAERTGGTYSTLKVQPAELEDSGVYFCASSQVPSGAKKGEQYFGPGTRLTVT.

Regarding this clonotype: It is likely a read error, because the conserved phenylalanine at the end of the CDR3 is missing. The DNA is left out, because the CDR3 cannot be placed on it with certainty; the CDR3 is given as TCRdb lists it. This sequence joins TRBV7-8 and TRBJ2-4. CDR1 is SGHVS and CDR2 is FQNEAQ in the germline V gene. Inclusive of both ends, the CDR3 amounts to 12 amino acids. The CDR3 loop is CTSRGAGNIEYV.